This T cell receptor beta chain is from a study of blood T cells in healthy people across ages. About the study: Researchers report that template switching captured about one barcoded beta molecule per two T cells. General study points: Per-million-T-cell TCR beta diversity fell roughly linearly with age. Estimates drawn from one million T cells were deemed to understate diversity.

This clonotype turned up a few times. Its antigen is unidentified. Germline V gene lookup returns CDR1 MNHNY and CDR2 SVGAGI (reference sequence). The CDR3 is made up of 15 amino acids. A J-beta primer mix and a sample-barcoded 5' primer were used in a second PCR of about 7 to 11 cycles. With 12 random nucleotides, a template-switch adaptor tagged each individual cDNA molecule. MiXCR, applied by TCRdb to the 5' RACE reads, yields one record per CDR3 protein. The sample consists of roughly 680,000 distinct CDR3 sequences, over 20% of them appearing once. The specimen was blood. This chain uses TRBV6-6 with TRBJ2-1; TRBD1 matches 8 bases. The J call may be incorrect, as the DNA end agrees better with TRBJ2-5. This TCR came from a man aged 70 or older in good health. The CDR3 spells CASRPGDRSFETQYF. Here the CDR3 DNA reads TGTGCCAGCAGACCAGGGGACAGGTCGTTTGAGACCCAGTACTTC.